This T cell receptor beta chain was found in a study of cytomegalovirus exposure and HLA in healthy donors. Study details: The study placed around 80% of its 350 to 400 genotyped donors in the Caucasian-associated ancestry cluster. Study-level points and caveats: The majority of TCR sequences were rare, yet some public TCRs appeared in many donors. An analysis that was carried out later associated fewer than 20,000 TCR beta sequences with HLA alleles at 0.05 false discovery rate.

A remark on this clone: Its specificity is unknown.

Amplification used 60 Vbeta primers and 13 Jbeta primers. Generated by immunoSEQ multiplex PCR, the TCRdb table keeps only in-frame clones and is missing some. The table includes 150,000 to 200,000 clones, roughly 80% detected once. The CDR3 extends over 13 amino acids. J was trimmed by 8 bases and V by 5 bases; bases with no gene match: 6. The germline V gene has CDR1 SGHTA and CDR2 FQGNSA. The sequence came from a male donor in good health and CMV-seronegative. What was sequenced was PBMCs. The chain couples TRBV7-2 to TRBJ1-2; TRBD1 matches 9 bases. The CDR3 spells CASSTTGGGGYTF. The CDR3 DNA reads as TGTGCCAGCAGCACAACAGGGGGCGGCGGCTACACCTTC.